This T cell receptor (beta chain) was retrieved from a study of blood T cell repertoires in COVID-19. Enrolled through a virtual design, the participants were between roughly 18 and 90 years of age and came from around 25 US areas. Participants were placed into cohorts based on the clinical history they reported. Recovered participants had two consecutive negative NP/OP PCR tests, healthcare professional clearance, or symptom resolution. Under the authors' procedure: Reference gene primer amplification yielded estimated nucleated cell counts. TCRdb keeps only in-frame clones here, not all; method: immunoSEQ multiplex PCR. The V and J calls and clone size are taken from that table; D and trimming were inferred from the DNA. The repertoire includes 150,000 to 170,000 clones, around four fifths of them detected once, and more than 5.5% sits in the top ten. The V gene's germline CDR1 is KGHSH and CDR2 LQKENI. Unmatched junction bases numbered 5, after V lost 2 bases and J lost 5 bases. CDR3 length: 14 amino acids.

Material for sequencing was PBMCs or T cells enriched from blood (not recorded which). The TCR sequence derives from a man aged 50-60 years who had recovered from COVID-19. The V gene is TRBV18, the J gene TRBJ2-7; the match to TRBD1 covers 8 bases. CDR3 in amino acids: CASSPAAGGNEQYF. The CDR3, as DNA: TGTGCCAGCTCACCAGCGGCAGGGGGCAACGAGCAGTACTTC.